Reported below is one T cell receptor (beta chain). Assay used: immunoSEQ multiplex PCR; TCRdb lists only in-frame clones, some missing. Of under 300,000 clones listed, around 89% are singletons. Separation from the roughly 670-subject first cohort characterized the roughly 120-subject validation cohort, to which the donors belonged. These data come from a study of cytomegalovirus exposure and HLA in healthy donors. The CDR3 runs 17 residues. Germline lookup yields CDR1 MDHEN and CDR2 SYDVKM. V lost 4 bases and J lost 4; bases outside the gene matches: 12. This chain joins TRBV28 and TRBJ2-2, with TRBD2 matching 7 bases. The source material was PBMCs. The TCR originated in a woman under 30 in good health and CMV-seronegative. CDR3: CASSSHGSPGGTGELFF. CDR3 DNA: TGTGCCAGCAGTTCTCATGGTAGCCCGGGGGGCACCGGGGAGCTGTTTTTT.